The 9 T cell receptor beta chains below all came from one sample that was sequenced in a study of PD-1 blockade in classical Hodgkin lymphoma. There was relapse after autologous stem cell transplantation in every patient, and there was variation in brentuximab vedotin exposure. Sequenced by immunoSEQ multiplex PCR; TCRdb stores in-frame clones only, minus some. Counted here are approximately 100,000 clones, about nine tenths occurring once; the ten biggest clones make up about 2.8%. This material consisted of peripheral blood mononuclear cells (PBMCs), taken at baseline. Receptors were obtained from a human donor with classical Hodgkin lymphoma.

V is TRBV5-1 and J is TRBJ2-5; 11 bases agree with TRBD1. This CDR3 spans 15 amino acids. Germline CDR1 is SGHRS and CDR2 is YFSETQ. Trimming took 4 bases from V and 3 from J; bases not matched to a gene: 5. The CDR3 is CASSRGQGVKETQYF. The CDR3 DNA reads TGCGCCAGCAGCCGGGGACAGGGGGTGAAAGAGACCCAGTACTTC.

CDR3 DNA sequence: TGTGCCAGCAGCTTGTCCTTCGGGGTCACAGATACGCAGTATTTT. This gives the protein CASSLSFGVTDTQYF. This rearrangement joins TRBV7-9 to TRBJ2-3, with D perhaps matching TRBD2 (5 bases). With 3 bases removed from V and 2 bases from J, the gap between germline ends came to 12 bases. The CDR3 sequence is 15 residues long. The germline CDR1 and CDR2 sequences are SEHNR and FQNEAQ (reference sequence). The whole variable domain, remainder taken from reference TRBV7-9 and TRBJ2-3, is DTGVSQNPRHKITKRGQNVTFRCDPISEHNRLYWYRQTLGQGPEFLTYFQNEAQLEKSRLLSDRFSAERPKGSFSTLEIQRTEQGDSAMYLCASSLSFGVTDTQYFGPGTRLTVL.

The chain employs TRBV28 and TRBJ1-1; D is uncertain. Germline V gives CDR1 MDHEN, CDR2 SYDVKM. V was clipped by 2 bases and J by 7 bases, with 8 bases between them. The CDR3 is made up of 12 amino acids. CDR3 bases: TGTGCCAGCAGTTTAATGGGAAATGAAGCTTTCTTT. Its translation: CASSLMGNEAFF.

The chain combines TRBV6-6 with TRBJ1-3; D is uncertain. The germline gives CDR1 MNHNY, CDR2 SVGAGI (reference sequence). This CDR3 contains 15 residues. V was clipped by 5 bases and J by 0 bases, with 11 bases between them. DNA for the CDR3: TGTGCCAGCAGTCGTACAGTGGACTCTGGAAACACCATATATTTT. Protein sequence: CASSRTVDSGNTIYF.

The V call is TRBV7-6, the J call TRBJ1-5; 10 nucleotides agree with TRBD1. Germline lookup yields CDR1 SGHVS and CDR2 FNYEAQ. The CDR3 runs to 16 residues. Trimming cost V 2 bases and J 5 bases; bases outside gene matches: 6. The CDR3 sequence is CASSLSTGGIDQPQHF. CDR3 bases: TGTGCCAGCAGCTTATCGACAGGGGGCATAGATCAGCCCCAGCATTTT.

V and J are TRBV7-9 and TRBJ1-1, with D unresolved. The CDR3 has 14 amino acids. V lost 2 bases, J lost 4 bases, and 11 bases lay in between. Germline lookup yields CDR1 SEHNR and CDR2 FQNEAQ (reference sequence). CDR3 sequence: CASSLSLVGTEAFF. The CDR3 region has the DNA TGTGCCAGCAGCTTAAGTCTAGTGGGCACTGAAGCTTTCTTT.

V is TRBV11-2 and J is TRBJ2-2; 7 bases align to TRBD1. The junction had 7 bases not matched to a gene; V was cut back by 5 bases and J by 4 bases. CDR3 size: 15 residues. Germline V gene sequence: CDR1 SGHAT, CDR2 FQNNGV. Here the CDR3 DNA reads TGTGCCAGCAGCCCCTCGGGACAGAGCACCGGGGAGCTGTTTTTT. This translates into CASSPSGQSTGELFF.

The chain is built from TRBV2 and TRBJ1-2, with TRBD1 matching 8 bases. The germline V gene encodes CDR1 SNHLY and CDR2 FYNNEI. V was pared by 3 bases and J by 4 bases, with 4 bases of the junction left unmatched. The CDR3 runs to 14 residues. CDR3 region: CASSERDRIYGYTF. The CDR3 DNA sequence: TGTGCCAGCAGTGAGCGGGACAGGATCTATGGCTACACCTTC. The full variable domain, rest sourced from reference TRBV2 and TRBJ1-2, is EPEVTQTPSHQVTQMGQEVILRCVPISNHLYFYWYRQILGQKVEFLVSFYNNEISEKSEIFDDQFSVERPDGSNFTLKIRSTKLEDSAMYFCASSERDRIYGYTFGSGTRLTVV.

The chain employs TRBV5-1 and TRBJ2-7, with 7 bases aligning to TRBD1. Germline V CDR1 and CDR2: SGHRS, YFSETQ. Unmatched junction bases numbered 6, after V lost 0 bases and J lost 3 bases. The CDR3 has 15 residues. This chain's CDR3 is CASSLEVTGLYEQYF. In DNA form, the CDR3 reads TGCGCCAGCAGCTTGGAGGTGACAGGGCTCTACGAGCAGTACTTC.